One T cell receptor beta chain is described in this entry. The antigen is undetermined. These data originate in a study of identical twins. Each donor (without exception) was a healthy Caucasian. Study observations and caveats: Models underestimated TCR alpha sharing (out-of-frame) in monozygotic twins.

TCRdb passed the 5' RACE reads through MiXCR, listing each CDR3 protein once. Here the sample spans about 790,000 distinct CDR3 sequences, approximately 18% being singletons. Between the trimmed V and J ends, which lost 7 bases and 9 bases, there was a span of 19 bases. Germline CDR1 reads MNHNS; CDR2 reads SASEGT. The CDR3 sequence is 15 residues long. These data were likewise used in another study, on T cells expressing NK-cell markers. Turning to that study: A range of about 1.0-8% of CD8+ T cells consisted of dominant NKG2C+ clonotypes in more than five donors.

The origin of this receptor is a woman aged 18-29 years in good health. The V call is TRBV6-1, the J call TRBJ1-6, with D possibly matching TRBD1 (5 bases). Sequenced input: PBMCs. The CDR3 spells CASNTRSAGLSPLHF. CDR3 sequence (DNA): TGTGCCAGCAATACCAGGTCCGCAGGGCTTTCACCCCTCCACTTT.